The sample holds a few counts of the clone carrying this TCR beta chain. Its antigen is not identified. This specimen comes from a study of identical twins. Findings of the study overall: Cord blood beta clonotypes present at high abundance carried fewer insertions; no such pattern appeared in memory repertoires. Not following the same donors, the study drew its conclusions from cross-sectional statistical analysis.

Using its own MiXCR run on the 5' RACE reads, TCRdb lists one record per CDR3 protein. The data show about 1.7 million distinct CDR3 sequences, with about 32% seen just once and about 0.3% held by the top ten. Sequenced: cord blood. The clonotype comes from a newborn girl in good health.

The CDR3 coding sequence is TGTGCCAGCAGTCCCCCTTGGGGGTCTGAGCAGTTCTTC. It specifies CASSPPWGSEQFF. This chain links TRBV28 with TRBJ2-1; D tentatively fits TRBD1 or TRBD2 (5 bases each). The CDR3 runs to 13 residues. Per the germline V gene, CDR1 is MDHEN and CDR2 is SYDVKM. Between the trimmed V and J ends, which lost 5 bases and 9 bases, there was a span of 14 bases. Together with reference TRBV28 and TRBJ2-1, the CDR3 gives the full variable domain: DVKVTQSSRYLVKRTGEKVFLECVQDMDHENMFWYRQDPGLGLRLIYFSYDVKMKEKGDIPEGYSVSREKKERFSLILESASTNQTSMYLCASSPPWGSEQFFGPGTRLTVL.